The entry below describes one T cell receptor (beta chain). Noted time point: blood 4 weeks post-SBRT, at nephrectomy. The treatment is: 15 Gy SBRT to primary tumor, nephrectomy 4 weeks later. The data originate from a study of radiation and T cells in renal cell carcinoma. Produced via immunoSEQ multiplex PCR; TCRdb's table is partial and in-frame only. The data contain approximately 170,000 clones, about 88% of them singletons. Germline V gives CDR1 WSHSY, CDR2 SAAADI. CDR3 length: 16 residues. The V end lost 0 bases, the J end lost 6 bases, and 18 bases lay between the germline ends. J is TRBJ2-7 and V is TRBV10-2, with a weak D call TRBD2 (7 bases). The TCR comes from a woman in her fifties or sixties with renal cell carcinoma. The input for sequencing was blood, taken from a patient whose treatment included radiotherapy and nephrectomy. This CDR3 is CASSESRRGGRFEQYF. The CDR3 DNA sequence: TGCGCCAGCAGTGAGTCGAGGAGGGGGGGCCGATTCGAGCAGTACTTC.